These T cell receptor beta chains were read from a single sample in a study of Graves' ophthalmopathy and Graves' hyperthyroidism. TCRdb reprocessed the multiplex PCR reads via MiXCR and lists one record per CDR3 protein. This repertoire shows over 500,000 distinct CDR3 sequences, about 24% found once; its top ten account for around 6.9%. What was sequenced was peripheral blood. The receptors here all came from a woman under 30 with stable Graves' hyperthyroidism. Some clones in this sample may be carry-over from other donors' samples. Each CDR3 is given with its conserved first and last residue. D genes are given only for firm matches. The size entry is marked missing in some rows and otherwise reads once, few, many or a size class.

d_gene,j_gene,v_gene,abundance,CDR3aa,CDR3nt
.,TRBJ1-2,TRBV12-5,many,CASGLGRLGYTF,TGTGCTAGTGGTTTGGGACGGCTTGGCTACACCTTC
.,TRBJ1-1,TRBV9,many,CASSVAPQGNTEAFF,TGTGCCAGCAGCGTAGCTCCACAGGGGAACACTGAAGCTTTCTTT
.,TRBJ1-1,TRBV7-2,many,CASSLFRSGTEAFF,TGTGCCAGCAGCTTATTCAGGTCGGGCACTGAAGCTTTCTTT
TRBD1,TRBJ2-5,TRBV6-5,many,CASSITGGVGETQYF,TGTGCCAGCAGTATAACAGGGGGCGTGGGAGAGACCCAGTACTTC
.,TRBJ1-1,TRBV10-1,many,CASSESDEGLNTEAFF,TGCGCCAGCAGTGAGTCGGACGAGGGGCTGAACACTGAAGCTTTCTTT
TRBD1,TRBJ1-1,TRBV11-2,many,CASSLEIGQGGKAFF,TGTGCCAGCAGCTTAGAGATCGGACAGGGTGGAAAGGCTTTCTTT
TRBD2,TRBJ2-5,TRBV10-3,few,CAISAGGREETQYF,TGTGCCATCAGTGCCGGCGGGAGAGAAGAGACCCAGTACTTC
.,TRBJ2-7,TRBV4-1,once,CASSEWGGSSYEQYF,TGCGCCAGCAGCGAATGGGGTGGCAGCTCCTACGAGCAGTACTTC
.,TRBJ1-6,TRBV30,many,CAWSEGGSPLHF,TGTGCCTGGAGTGAAGGAGGTTCACCCCTCCACTTT
.,TRBJ2-7,TRBV12-3/TRBV12-4,.,CASSLSQGYEQYF,TGTGCCAGCAGCTTATCACAGGGTTACGAGCAGTACTTC
TRBD1,TRBJ2-5,TRBV10-3,.,CAISESGGRTGEETQYF,TGTGCCATCAGTGAGTCCGGTGGACGGACAGGAGAAGAGACCCAGTACTTC
.,TRBJ2-2,TRBV27,many,CASSLSNAQGPGELFF,TGTGCCAGCAGTTTATCGAATGCACAGGGCCCCGGGGAGCTGTTTTTT
.,TRBJ2-2,TRBV20-1,many,CSARGRGANTGELFF,TGCAGTGCTAGAGGCCGGGGGGCTAACACCGGGGAGCTGTTTTTT
.,TRBJ1-1,TRBV10-3,many,CAISDQGQSGKAFF,TGTGCCATCAGTGATCAGGGCCAGTCGGGTAAAGCTTTCTTT
.,TRBJ1-1,TRBV19,many,CASSIVPDGTEAFF,TGTGCCAGTAGTATTGTACCCGACGGGACTGAAGCTTTCTTT